This note documents a single TCR beta chain sequence. Looked up from germline, CDR1 is SGHRS and CDR2 is YFSETQ. The trim removed 4 bases at V and 3 bases at J, leaving 6 bases unmatched. The CDR3 totals 15 residues. The data belong to a study of OX40 agonist ivuxolimab in advanced cancers. Some clones are missing from TCRdb's copy, which holds only in-frame ones; the method was immunoSEQ multiplex PCR. The sample consists of about 39,000 clones, about 81% of them appearing once. The TCR was taken from an adult with an advanced solid tumor such as melanoma, head and neck, liver or kidney cancer. The rearrangement links TRBV5-1 to TRBJ2-1; 8 bases agree with TRBD2. The sample consisted of CD4+ or CD8+ T cells sorted from blood, taken in a trial of the OX40 agonist ivuxolimab. The CDR3 reads CASSDSGASYNEQFF. DNA of the CDR3: TGCGCCAGCAGCGATAGCGGGGCCAGCTACAATGAGCAGTTCTTC. Looking up the rest from reference TRBV5-1 and TRBJ2-1 gives the full variable domain: KAGVTQTPRYLIKTRGQQVTLSCSPISGHRSVSWYQQTPGQGLQFLFEYFSETQRNKGNFPGRFSGRQFSNSRSEMNVSTLELGDSALYLCASSDSGASYNEQFFGPGTRLTVL.